This TCR beta chain emerged from a study of glioma-infiltrating T cells after dendritic cell vaccination listed by TCRdb under 2016. Some background on the complete study: The cohort included about 15 glioblastoma patients drawn from Phase I and II dendritic cell vaccination trials, of whom 9 were newly diagnosed and 6 had recurrent disease. Between 2003 and 2012, patients were given autologous tumor lysate-pulsed dendritic cell vaccination. Survival after dendritic cell vaccination was correlated with TCR sequencing metrics such as TIL content and the overlap between tumor and blood repertoires. In glioblastoma patients vaccinated with dendritic cells, deep sequencing of TCR beta CDR3 regions served to measure tumor-infiltrating lymphocyte content and to compare repertoires between tumor and blood. The vaccine was prepared from monocyte-derived dendritic cells that were cultured for more than six days with IL-4 and GM-CSF and then pulsed overnight with autologous tumor lysate. Each patient got three intradermal injections of the dendritic cell vaccine, spaced at biweekly intervals, in the arm below the axilla.

About this clone: No antigen is known for it. No much larger clone exists at a distance of one base, and base qualities are not known.

Results and caveats for the whole study, not just this receptor: No direct relationship between TCR clonality and survival was found, suggesting that a diverse polyclonal response may matter. The cohort was small and heterogeneous, only a few patients had full blood and tumor sets, and even fewer had initial-recurrent tumor pairs. The three-group TCR overlap response model was described as speculative and requiring prospective validation. After dendritic cell vaccination, a higher estimated pretreatment TIL content predicted longer time to progression and overall survival.

The meaning of the sample's time point label: after dendritic cell vaccination, including at tumor progression/relapse. To be selected, patients needed enough residual fresh-frozen tumor tissue and more than two years of available survival data. Although molecular status otherwise differed among the glioblastoma patients, no patient had an isocitrate dehydrogenase mutation. PBMC were collected before vaccination, two weeks after the third vaccination, and at tumor progression if tumor progression occurred. The Qiagen DNeasy Blood extraction Kit was used to extract genomic DNA. TCRB CDR3 regions were amplified from about 2 ug genomic DNA, or all available DNA if less, using the immunoSEQ assay. For multiplex PCR, 60 forward primers for TCR V beta segments and 13 reverse primers for J beta segments were used. Synthetic control templates were spiked into each sample at limiting dilution to estimate reads per starting template. The Illumina HiSeq System generated sequencing reads of 87 bp. The study's own analysis went as follows. PCR and sequencing errors were removed by merging closely related sequences with a nearest neighbor algorithm. TCR overlap was measured as the percentage of unique tumor TCR beta sequences that were also present in the peripheral blood of the same patient. Drawn from immuneACCESS, this table holds only the in-frame rearrangements with V and J called that TCRdb kept. Clones are partly lost; checked studies trace under half to an unresolved V gene and leave the rest unexplained. V, J and clone size were drawn from that table, and D and trimming were deduced from the DNA. For this sample the table gives roughly 62,000 clones, of which roughly four fifths were detected only once. The top ten clonotypes cover 15% to 17% of the sample.

The specimen was blood, collected after dendritic cell vaccination. The origin of this receptor is a human donor with glioblastoma.

The DNA reads as follows: TGTGCCAGCAGCTCCCCGGGACAGGGGATAAGGGGGAGCTACGAGCAGTACTTC. This yields the protein CASSSPGQGIRGSYEQYF. The chain is encoded by TRBV7-2 joined to TRBJ2-7, with 10 bases aligning to TRBD1. CDR1 and CDR2, per the germline V gene, are SGHTA and FQGNSA. The CDR3 spans 18 residues, from the cysteine through the phenylalanine. Just CDR3 DNA is preserved here, 54 bases in frame from base 1. Compared with germline, V lacks 4 bases and J lacks 3 bases; bases without a gene match: 15.